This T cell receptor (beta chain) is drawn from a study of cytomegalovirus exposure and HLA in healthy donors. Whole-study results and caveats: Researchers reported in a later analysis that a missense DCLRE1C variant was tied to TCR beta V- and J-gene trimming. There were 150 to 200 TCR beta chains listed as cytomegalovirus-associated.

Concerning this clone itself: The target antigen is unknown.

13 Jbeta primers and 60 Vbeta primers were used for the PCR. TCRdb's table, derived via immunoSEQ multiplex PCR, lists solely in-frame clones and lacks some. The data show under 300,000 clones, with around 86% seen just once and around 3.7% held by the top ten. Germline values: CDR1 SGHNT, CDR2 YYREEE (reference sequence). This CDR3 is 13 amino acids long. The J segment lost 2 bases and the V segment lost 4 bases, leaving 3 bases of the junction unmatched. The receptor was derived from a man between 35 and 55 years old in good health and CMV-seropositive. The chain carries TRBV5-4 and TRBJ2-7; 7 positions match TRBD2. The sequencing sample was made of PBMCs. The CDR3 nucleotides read TGTGCCAGCAGCCCCGGGAGGACCTACGAGCAGTACTTC. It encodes CASSPGRTYEQYF.